Sequencing of this TCR beta chain was carried out in a study of cytomegalovirus exposure and HLA in healthy donors (dated by TCRdb to the late 2010s). Describing the broader study: In an earlier analysis of approximately 640 of the donors, about 260 Gb of sequence data and 90 million to 130 million unique TCR beta sequences from 180 million or so T cells were reported. Roughly 290 gigabases of sequencing data and tens of millions of unique TCR sequences made up an early release that covered roughly 670 HLA-typed donors. Among the roughly 400 genotyped donors, around 81% belonged to the genetic ancestry cluster associated with self-reported Caucasian donors. Genome-wide SNP genotypes for about three fifths of the roughly 700 donors were used in a later genetic analysis, which treated that subset as a discovery cohort. The study aimed to test whether cataloging public T cell receptors could reveal signatures of past pathogen exposure. To study patterns of TCR occurrence, a later analysis re-analyzed previously published TCR beta repertoires from 650 to 750 donors and added high-resolution HLA genotyping. An earlier analysis of 587 of the donors used high-throughput TCR beta sequencing to judge whether each TCR beta V gene segment behaved as functional or pseudogenic. Alongside the repertoire data, information on donor age, sex, ethnicity and CMV serostatus was compiled. The number of typed donors differed by locus: about 629-630 for A, B, C, DRB1 and DQB1; some 500 for DQA1; around 580 for DPA1; and roughly 490 for DPB1. A handful of DR-DQ haplotypes were handled as single units for association and clustering because linkage in the cohort was strong. Rather than using new phenotypic data, the later analysis identified candidate immune exposures from TCR beta sequences and from how often those sequences occurred across donors. All discovery cohort repertoires had been generated using a single sequencing platform. High-throughput TCR immunosequencing, statistical association of individual TCRs with disease status, and machine learning were combined to predict cytomegalovirus infection status. Among around 400 genotyped donors of the cohort, an average of about 240,000 unique TCR beta nucleotide sequences was sequenced per donor, of which about 20% were non-productive. Along with the roughly 610-subject first cohort, a separate validation cohort of over a hundred different subjects was used. HLA typing included class I and class II loci at four-digit resolution. The study profiled the T cell repertoires of more than 500 subjects by immunosequencing and related them to cytomegalovirus serostatus. General findings and caveats noted by the study authors: In a later analysis, HLA-associated TCR beta chains were found to be more clonally expanded and to have lower generation probabilities than equally common non-associated chains. An association between a missense DCLRE1C variant and V-gene and J-gene trimming of TCR beta chains was found in a later genetic analysis and replicated in an independent cohort. Cytomegalovirus status was reported to be diagnosed by the classifier with high specificity and sensitivity in both the original and validation cohorts. While some public TCRs were present in many individuals, most TCR sequences turned up only very rarely across donors. Roughly uniform sequencing depth across donors was assumed in presence/absence analyses, although this assumption may not hold. When HLA alleles, especially DR and DQ, strongly co-occurred, TCR associations were difficult to assign to individual alleles. Only TCR beta chains were sequenced in this cohort, and the absence of alpha or paired-chain data limited detectable features. An earlier analysis of approximately 590 of the donors showed that most TCR beta V segments appeared in productive rearrangements either about 87% or about 30% of the time, which broadly matched IMGT annotations. Because HLA typing was unavailable for some donors at each locus, only the typed subset was used in association tests. Three of the identified cytomegalovirus-associated TCR beta chains were confirmed in vitro to be specific for cytomegalovirus antigens. The sequencing pipeline was judged likely to have produced a cluster of highly shared sequence variants as a technical artifact. A later analysis found that TCR association rates varied across HLA loci, with DRB1 alleles showing the most associated TCRs and HLA-C alleles the fewest. A later genetic analysis reported fewer N-insertions in productive TCRs among donors in an Asian-associated ancestry cluster than the roughly 640-donor mean. In a later analysis, most CMV-associated TCR beta chains were found to appear HLA-restricted, with HLA associations seemingly driven largely by CMV exposure. The study listed 150 to 200 TCR beta chains as associated with cytomegalovirus. Immune exposure information for the cohort was limited to CMV serostatus. Because counts were too low, around 18 rarely observed V segments, including chromosome 9 orphons, were left out of the earlier analysis of 587 of the donors. The authors suggested that the approach could potentially be extended to other disease states and immunological phenotypes. A later analysis reported that several top co-occurrence clusters appeared linked to parvovirus B19, influenza, CMV and Epstein-Barr virus. Linkage disequilibrium might explain the correlated functional status among segregating V segments, but an unknown experimental factor could not be excluded. A further reported finding was that TCR beta sequences accurately predicted the HLA-A and HLA-B alleles for most subjects in the first cohort. A later analysis associated 15,000 to 20,000 TCR beta sequences with specific HLA alleles at a false discovery rate of 0.05.

The cohort consisted of more than 650 healthy bone marrow donors. At the time of sampling, every cohort member was nominally healthy, though immune exposures that went unrecorded were likely present. The donor was CMV seropositive and was included in the group of 289 seropositive cohort members. A peripheral blood sample was provided by each donor, and peripheral blood mononuclear cells were used for TCR beta sequencing. Genomic DNA extraction from the blood cell samples was performed with the Qiagen DNeasy Blood Extraction Kit. Notes on this clone: This clone's antigen is unknown. Per-base qualities were not stored, and no clone one base away is much larger.

Library prep was done by the immunoSEQ multiplex PCR assay. For the multiplex PCR, a mixture combining 60 forward primers for TCR Vbeta segments and 13 reverse primers for TCR Jbeta segments was used. The CDR3 region of rearranged TCR beta genes was amplified from genomic DNA with a multiplex PCR assay. On the Illumina HiSeq System, the amplified TCR beta libraries were sequenced as 87-base-pair reads. Under the source paper's analysis protocol: Across the 640 or so repertoires, a later analysis counted 60 million to 90 million unique TCR beta chains, roughly 11 million of which were shared by at least two donors. Raw reads were error-corrected and collapsed into unique sequences by a nearest-neighbor algorithm in which closely related sequences were merged to remove PCR and sequencing errors. To assign V, D and J gene segments, CDR3 sequences were aligned to IMGT reference sequences. For a sequence to be retained, a match of at least six nucleotides to both a V gene segment and a J gene segment was required. A rearrangement counted as productive if the CDR3 had no stop codons and remained in frame with V and J, and every other rearrangement counted as non-productive. CDR3 was defined by IMGT convention, running from the second conserved V-encoded cysteine to the conserved J-encoded phenylalanine. The earlier analysis of around 640 of the donors excluded sequences that lacked an unambiguous match to a single V gene segment. In an earlier analysis of several hundred of the donors, V segments were called functional above 56.7% productive rearrangements and were called segregating when the between-donor standard deviation exceeded 5%. To diagnose cytomegalovirus status from the catalog of TCR beta chain sequences, a statistical classification framework was built. V and J gene assignment, in a later analysis, came from comparing TCR nucleotide sequences with IMGT/GENE-DB human TR gene sequences. The TCRdist pipeline was used in a later analysis to assign CDR3 sequences and most-parsimonious VDJ recombination scenarios. A later analysis defined each TCR beta chain by its CDR3 amino acid sequence plus V-gene family, and excluded reads lacking a unique V-gene family. To address suspected cross-contamination and a sequencing artifact, a later analysis removed around 600 highly shared, low-generation-probability nucleotide sequences. For each public chain, a later analysis derived a clonal expansion index from normalized ranks of inferred template counts within each repertoire. Generation probabilities in a later analysis came from a VDJ recombination model fitted to out-of-frame rearrangements, and those results were checked against IGoR. A later analysis scored TCR-TCR, TCR-HLA and TCR-CMV co-occurrence with hypergeometric tests, applying a repertoire-size bias correction to TCR pairs. To estimate false discovery rates, a later analysis permuted the HLA or CMV assignments 20 times. A later analysis grouped co-occurring TCRs with DBSCAN, adding TCRdist sequence similarity when clustering within HLA-allele-positive subsets. Co-occurrence clustering excluded repertoires with fewer than 30,000 or more than 120,000 public chains, plus five with anomalous nucleotide sharing. In TCRdb, the immuneACCESS table is reduced to in-frame sequences with V and J assigned. These tables do not hold every clone; where another copy was compared, an unresolved V gene accounts for under half, and the others remain unexplained. V and J calls and clone size follow that table, whereas D and trimming were derived from the DNA. Counted in this sample were around 130,000 clones; about two thirds of them appeared once. About 2.6% of the sample rests with the top ten.

Source material: PBMCs. The sequence was collected from a woman aged 60-75 years in good health and CMV-seropositive.

The CDR3 here reads CASSIMKDRGRNTEAFF. The DNA is as follows: TGTGCCAGTAGTATAATGAAGGACAGGGGCCGGAACACTGAAGCTTTCTTT. This chain is built from TRBV19 and TRBJ1-1; TRBD1 matches 9 bases in the middle. From the cysteine up to the phenylalanine, the CDR3 has a length of 17 residues. Kept here is only the CDR3 DNA, which spans 51 bases and is read in frame from base 1. CDR1 and CDR2 are drawn from the germline V gene (reference sequence): LNHDA, SQIVND. V has 2 bases trimmed and J has 1 base trimmed; junction bases matching no gene number 8.